This T cell receptor (beta chain) was recovered during a study of cytomegalovirus exposure and HLA in healthy donors (dated by TCRdb to about 2017). With regard to the full study: According to an earlier analysis of a few hundred of the donors, roughly 180 million T cells yielded roughly 110 million unique TCR beta sequences and approximately 300 Gb of sequence data. Both class I and class II loci were covered by HLA typing, at four-digit resolution. A later analysis re-examined previously published TCR beta repertoires from around 670 donors and added high-resolution HLA genotyping to investigate patterns of TCR occurrence. An earlier analysis of about 600 of the donors used high-throughput TCR beta sequencing to judge whether each TCR beta V gene segment behaved as functional or pseudogenic. A handful of DR-DQ haplotypes were handled as single units for association and clustering because linkage in the cohort was strong. The study used immunosequencing to profile the T cell repertoires of hundreds of subjects and linked those repertoires to cytomegalovirus serostatus. Alongside the repertoire data, information on donor age, sex, ethnicity and CMV serostatus was compiled. Of the approximately 400 genotyped donors, 75% to 85% were placed in the genetic ancestry cluster associated with self-reported Caucasian donors. Genome-wide SNP genotypes for about 55% of the roughly 670 donors were used in a later genetic analysis, which treated that subset as a discovery cohort. The later analysis used no new phenotypic data to find candidate immune exposures, relying instead on TCR beta sequences and their occurrence across donors. A separate validation cohort of approximately 120 different subjects was used in addition to the roughly 670-subject first cohort. The study combined high-throughput TCR immunosequencing, statistical association of individual TCRs with disease status, and machine learning to predict cytomegalovirus infection status. Across approximately 400 genotyped donors of the cohort, an average of approximately 240,000 unique TCR beta nucleotide sequences per donor were sequenced, and around 19% of those sequences were non-productive. Every repertoire in the discovery cohort had been generated on one and the same sequencing platform. Approximately 300 gigabases of sequencing data and around 85 million unique TCR sequences made up an early release that covered 500 to 650 HLA-typed donors. Typing coverage differed by locus: A, B, C, DRB1 and DQB1 were typed in about 620-630 donors, DQA1 in 500 to 550, DPA1 in some 610, and DPB1 in 400 to 480. The study was designed to test whether signatures of past pathogen exposure could be identified by cataloging public T cell receptors. What the work shows at the level of the full study, not this receptor alone: In a later analysis, several top co-occurrence clusters were reported to appear linked to parvovirus B19, influenza, CMV and Epstein-Barr virus. Immune exposure information for the cohort was limited to CMV serostatus. Only TCR beta chains were sequenced in this cohort, and the absence of alpha or paired-chain data limited detectable features. In the study, 150 to 200 TCR beta chains were listed as associated with cytomegalovirus. A further reported finding was that TCR beta sequences accurately predicted the HLA-A and HLA-B alleles for most subjects in the first cohort. It was suggested by the authors that the approach could potentially be generalized to other disease states and immunological phenotypes. Roughly uniform sequencing depth across donors was assumed in presence/absence analyses, although this assumption may not hold. V-gene and J-gene trimming of TCR beta chains was associated with a missense DCLRE1C variant in a later genetic analysis, and the association was replicated in an independent cohort. Because HLA typing was unavailable for some donors at each locus, only the typed subset was used in association tests. Assigning TCR associations to individual alleles was difficult when HLA alleles, especially DR and DQ, strongly co-occurred. A group of highly shared sequence variants was considered likely to be a technical artifact of the sequencing pipeline. In a later analysis, HLA-associated TCR beta chains showed more clonal expansion and lower generation probabilities than non-associated chains that were equally common. Over 15 rarely observed V segments, including chromosome 9 orphons, were excluded from the earlier analysis of a few hundred of the donors because counts were too low. In a later analysis, most CMV-associated TCR beta chains were found to appear HLA-restricted, with HLA associations seemingly driven largely by CMV exposure. The classifier was reported to diagnose cytomegalovirus status with high specificity and sensitivity in both the original cohort and the validation cohort. Most TCR sequences were seen in very few donors, while some public TCRs were found in many individuals. Linkage disequilibrium might explain the correlated functional status among segregating V segments, but an unknown experimental factor could not be ruled out. According to a later genetic analysis, donors in an Asian-associated ancestry cluster had fewer N-insertions in productive TCRs than the approximately 630-donor mean. A later analysis associated 17,000 or so TCR beta sequences with specific HLA alleles at a false discovery rate of 0.05. A few of the identified cytomegalovirus-associated TCR beta chains were confirmed in vitro to be specific for cytomegalovirus antigens. Broadly in line with IMGT annotations, most TCR beta V segments showed up in productive rearrangements about 87% or about 30% of the time in an earlier analysis of about 500 of the donors. According to a later analysis, TCR association rates differed among HLA loci, with DRB1 alleles showing the most associated TCRs and HLA-C alleles showing the fewest. Some IMGT-functional V segments, including TRBV6-2 and TRBV6-3, could not be told apart with the 87-base-pair reads, so those segments were excluded.

The library was built by means of the immunoSEQ multiplex PCR assay. The multiplex PCR relied on a mix of 60 forward primers for TCR Vbeta segments and 13 reverse primers for TCR Jbeta segments. The CDR3 region of rearranged TCR beta genes was amplified from genomic DNA with a multiplex PCR assay. Amplified TCR beta libraries were sequenced as 87-base-pair reads on the Illumina HiSeq System. The study's processing was this. A later analysis counted approximately 76 million unique TCR beta chains across the 640 or so repertoires, and some 11 million of these chains were shared by at least two donors. Raw reads were error-corrected and collapsed into unique sequences by a nearest-neighbor algorithm in which closely related sequences were merged to remove PCR and sequencing errors. CDR3 sequences were aligned to IMGT reference sequences to assign V, D and J gene segments. For a sequence to be retained, a match of at least six nucleotides to both a V gene segment and a J gene segment was required. A rearrangement counted as productive if the CDR3 had no stop codons and remained in frame with V and J, and every other rearrangement counted as non-productive. Following IMGT convention, CDR3 was defined as the stretch from the second conserved V-encoded cysteine to the conserved J-encoded phenylalanine. In an earlier analysis of some 550 of the donors, sequences lacking an unambiguous match to a single V gene segment were excluded. In an earlier analysis of 450 to 700 of the donors, V segments were called functional above 56.7% productive rearrangements and were called segregating when the between-donor standard deviation exceeded 5%. A statistical classification framework was built for diagnosing cytomegalovirus status from the catalog of TCR beta chain sequences. In a later analysis, V and J genes were assigned by comparing TCR nucleotide sequences against IMGT/GENE-DB human TR gene sequences. A later analysis assigned CDR3 sequences and most-parsimonious VDJ recombination scenarios with the TCRdist pipeline. In a later analysis, each TCR beta chain was defined by its CDR3 amino acid sequence together with its V-gene family, and reads lacking a unique V-gene family were excluded. A later analysis removed 600 or so highly shared, low-generation-probability nucleotide sequences to deal with suspected cross-contamination and a sequencing artifact. A later analysis calculated a clonal expansion index for each public chain from normalized within-repertoire ranks of inferred template counts. In a later analysis, generation probabilities were computed using a VDJ recombination model fitted to out-of-frame rearrangements, and the results were checked against IGoR. Hypergeometric tests were used in a later analysis to score TCR-TCR, TCR-HLA and TCR-CMV co-occurrence, with a repertoire-size bias correction applied to the TCR pairs. A later analysis estimated false discovery rates by permuting HLA or CMV assignments 20 times. In a later analysis, co-occurring TCRs were grouped with DBSCAN, and TCRdist sequence similarity was added when clustering was performed within HLA-allele-positive subsets. For co-occurrence clustering, repertoires with fewer than 30,000 or more than 120,000 public chains were excluded, along with about five repertoires with anomalous nucleotide sharing. Imported from immuneACCESS, the table was reduced by TCRdb to in-frame sequences with V and J called. These copies leave out some clones; in studies compared against another copy, an unresolved V gene accounts for under half, and the cause of the remainder is not known. For V, J and clone size, that table is used; D and trimming come from the DNA. The sample contains fewer than 120,000 clones, about three quarters of them found a single time. The ten largest clones represent under 3% of the sample.

The CDR3 spans 12 residues, from the cysteine through the phenylalanine. Of the read, only the CDR3 DNA is kept; its 36 bases are in frame from base 1. CDR1 SGHRS and CDR2 YFSETQ were looked up in the germline V gene. At the junction V is shortened by 7 bases and J by 3 bases, with 10 bases in between. For this clone: It lacks a known antigen. Nothing much larger sits one base from this clone, and base qualities are not available.

The cohort consisted of 666 healthy bone marrow donors. Cohort members were all nominally healthy when sampled, although unrecorded immune exposures were likely present. The donor was CMV seropositive and belonged to the group of more than 250 seropositive cohort members. Every donor gave a peripheral blood sample, and the peripheral blood mononuclear cells from that sample were used for TCR beta sequencing. The Qiagen DNeasy Blood Extraction Kit was used to extract genomic DNA from the blood cell samples. The sequencing input was PBMCs. The chain is assembled from TRBV5-1 and TRBJ1-1; there is no confident call for the D gene. This receptor was identified in a woman aged 55-69 years in good health and CMV-seropositive. The CDR3 reads as follows: CASRASYTEAFF. The sequenced DNA: TGCGCCAGCCGTGCGTCCTACACTGAAGCTTTCTTT.